This T cell receptor (beta chain) was profiled in a study of T cell repertoires in cytomegalovirus infection. Overall study results and limits: Accumulated public TCR beta family frequency recognized individuals carrying CMV together with the relevant HLA. Ex vivo, HLA-C-restricted CMV-specific TCR beta clonotypes prevailed over the rest of the response.

In the case of this clonotype: Its antigen is unknown.

V was clipped by 3 bases and J by 8 bases; unmatched bases: 13. Germline lookup yields CDR1 KGHSH and CDR2 LQKENI. The CDR3 runs to 17 residues. Using its own MiXCR run on the reads, TCRdb lists one record per CDR3 protein. Among under 300,000 distinct CDR3 sequences listed, about a sixth were seen once. This sequence joins TRBV18 and TRBJ2-1; TRBD1 matches 10 bases. This sequence was found in a human donor in good health (CMV status not recorded). Some clones in this sample may be carry-over from other donors' samples. The specimen sequenced was CD8+ T cells from PBMCs. CDR3 region: CASSPPTRDRGLDEQFF. The CDR3 DNA follows: TGTGCCAGCTCACCGCCAACTCGGGACAGGGGATTGGATGAGCAGTTCTTC. Supplemented by reference TRBV18 and TRBJ2-1, the full variable domain reads NAGVMQNPRHLVRRRGQEARLRCSPMKGHSHVYWYRQLPEEGLKFMVYLQKENIIDESGMPKERFSAEFPKEGPSILRIQQVVRGDSAAYFCASSPPTRDRGLDEQFFGPGTRLTVL.